This T cell receptor beta chain was found in a study of cytomegalovirus exposure and HLA in healthy donors. Study-level results: Being productive about 90% or about 30% of the time was typical of most TCR beta V segments in an earlier analysis.

The trim removed 4 bases at V and 5 bases at J, leaving 7 bases unmatched. The CDR3 spans 14 residues. Germline assignment: CDR1 MGHRA and CDR2 YSYEKL. In regard to this clone: Its target is unknown.

Researchers ran the PCR with 60 Vbeta and 13 Jbeta primers. The protocol was immunoSEQ multiplex PCR, while the TCRdb copy is restricted to in-frame clones and leaves out a portion. In the table there are 90,000 to 120,000 clones, over 80% of which are singletons. Sequenced: PBMCs. The chain joins TRBV4-1 to TRBJ2-7, with 8 bases aligning to TRBD1. The receptor was isolated from a man aged 25 to 40 in good health and CMV-seropositive. CDR3 protein: CASSPRTGIHEQYF. CDR3 sequence (DNA): TGCGCCAGCAGCCCACGGACAGGGATCCACGAGCAGTACTTC.